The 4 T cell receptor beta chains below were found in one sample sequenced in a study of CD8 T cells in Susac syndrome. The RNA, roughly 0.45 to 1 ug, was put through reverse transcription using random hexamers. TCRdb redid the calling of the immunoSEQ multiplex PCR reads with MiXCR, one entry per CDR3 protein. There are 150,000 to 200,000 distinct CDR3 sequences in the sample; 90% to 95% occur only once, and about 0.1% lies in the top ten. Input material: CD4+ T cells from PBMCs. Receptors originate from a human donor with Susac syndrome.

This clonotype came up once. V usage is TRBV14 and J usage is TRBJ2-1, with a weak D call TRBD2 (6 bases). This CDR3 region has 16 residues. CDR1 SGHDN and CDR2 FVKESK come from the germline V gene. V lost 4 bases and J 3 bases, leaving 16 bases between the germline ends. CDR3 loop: CASSPGWGTFYNEQFF. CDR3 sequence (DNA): TGTGCCAGCAGCCCCGGTTGGGGGACTTTCTACAATGAGCAGTTCTTC.

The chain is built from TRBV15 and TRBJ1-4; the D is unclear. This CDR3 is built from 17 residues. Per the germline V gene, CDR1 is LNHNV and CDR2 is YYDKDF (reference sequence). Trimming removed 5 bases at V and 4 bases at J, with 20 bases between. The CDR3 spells CATSPGRYPSFNEKLFF. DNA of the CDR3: TGTGCCACCAGCCCGGGCAGATACCCTTCTTTTAATGAAAAACTGTTTTTT.

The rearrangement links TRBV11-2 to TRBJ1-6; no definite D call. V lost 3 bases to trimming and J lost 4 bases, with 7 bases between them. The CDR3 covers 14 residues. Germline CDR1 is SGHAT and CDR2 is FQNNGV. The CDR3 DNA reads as TGTGCCAGCAGCTTGGACGGGTATAATTCACCCCTCCACTTT. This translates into CASSLDGYNSPLHF.

The CDR3 is CASSPGDGGTDTQYF. The CDR3 DNA is TGTGCCAGCTCACCCGGGGACGGAGGCACAGATACGCAGTATTTT. The rearrangement joins TRBV18 to TRBJ2-3; D tentatively fits TRBD1 or TRBD2 (5 bases each). The V end lost 3 bases, the J end lost 1 base, and 11 bases lay between the germline ends. CDR3 length equals 15 residues. Germline loops: CDR1 KGHSH, CDR2 LQKENI.